This T cell receptor beta chain originates from a study of T cell changes during pregnancy in multiple sclerosis. The data were produced by immunoSEQ multiplex PCR, yet TCRdb's version contains in-frame clones alone and is incomplete. The data show approximately 100,000 clones, with 90% to 95% seen just once and approximately 1.2% held by the top ten. CDR3 length: 13 amino acids. The germline V gene has CDR1 MDHEN and CDR2 SYDVKM. V lost 8 bases and J lost 3, with 13 bases in between. This material consisted of peripheral blood, taken in the second trimester of pregnancy. V usage is TRBV28 and J usage is TRBJ2-5; unclear D gene. The clonotype was recovered from a female donor with multiple sclerosis, enrolled in a pregnancy study. CDR3 sequence (DNA): TGTGCCAGCGGCGAGAACAGAGAAGAGACCCAGTACTTC. Protein: CASGENREETQYF.